This is a list of T cell receptor beta chains from one sample in a study of blood T cells in healthy people across ages. From the 5' RACE reads, TCRdb called clonotypes with MiXCR, one entry per CDR3 protein. The data hold 1.5 million to 2 million distinct CDR3 sequences, with 25% to 30% observed a single time. The material sequenced was blood. These receptor sequences come from a woman in her thirties in good health. Both conserved end residues are part of each CDR3. The D gene is left open where the match is weak. Clone size is stated in some rows and not others, as once, few, many or a class when expanded.

.	.	TRBV29-1	TRBJ2-7	TGCAGCGTTGGGGCTAGCGTTGCCTACGAGCAGTACTTC	CSVGASVAYEQYF
TRBD2	few	TRBV7-2	TRBJ2-7	TGTGCCAGCAGCCCATGGGCTAGCGGGAGCCACGAGCAGTACTTC	CASSPWASGSHEQYF
.	.	TRBV6-1	TRBJ2-1	TGTGCCAGCACCGACTCACGGGGGCGCGTCAATGAGCAGTTCTTC	CASTDSRGRVNEQFF
.	many	TRBV4-2	TRBJ2-7	TGTGCCAGCAGCCAAGCCCTCGATAGGTACGAGCAGTACTTC	CASSQALDRYEQYF
.	.	TRBV6-5	TRBJ2-2	TGTGCCAGCGGTGGGGTCGGAAACACCGGGGAGCTGTTTTTT	CASGGVGNTGELFF
.	few	TRBV6-2/TRBV6-3	TRBJ2-2	TGTGCCAGCAGTTTTTCGGTTGCCGGGGAGCTGTTTTTT	CASSFSVAGELFF
TRBD2	.	TRBV7-9	TRBJ2-1	TGTGCCAGCACTCCGCTAGCGGGAGATTACAATGAGCAGTTCTTC	CASTPLAGDYNEQFF
.	.	TRBV25-1	TRBJ1-1	TGTGCCAGCAGTGTGATTGGAACTGAAGCTTTCTTT	CASSVIGTEAFF
.	.	TRBV19	TRBJ2-7	TGTGCCAGTAGTACCGACATCCTATACGAGCAGTACTTC	CASSTDILYEQYF
.	many	TRBV6-5	TRBJ1-2	TGTGCCAGCACCGGGACGGACTATGGCTACACCTTC	CASTGTDYGYTF
.	.	TRBV29-1	TRBJ2-2	TGCAGTGCCGGGACAACGAACACCGGGGAGCTGTTTTTT	CSAGTTNTGELFF
.	.	TRBV7-9	TRBJ1-1	TGTGCCAGCAGCTTAGACAGGGAGGATTTCTTT	CASSLDREDFF
.	few	TRBV6-2/TRBV6-3	TRBJ1-5	TGTGCCAGCAGCCCAACAGGGAAGTGGGACCAGCCCCAGCATTTT	CASSPTGKWDQPQHF
.	many	TRBV29-1	TRBJ2-2	TGCAGCGTTCAGATGCCGACGTTTACGAACACCGGGGAGCTGTTTTTT	CSVQMPTFTNTGELFF
.	.	TRBV6-5	TRBJ2-6	TGTGCCGCGAAAGTAGGTGACTCTGGGGCCAACGTCCTGACTTTC	CAAKVGDSGANVLTF
.	few	TRBV29-1	TRBJ2-5	TGCAGCGTTGTCCCCAGGTGGGAGACCCAGTACTTC	CSVVPRWETQYF
.	few	TRBV2	TRBJ2-7	TGTGCCAGCAGTGAAGCGCGCGACAGCTCCTACGAGCAGTACTTC	CASSEARDSSYEQYF
TRBD1	.	TRBV9	TRBJ1-5	TGTGCCGGACAGGGGGCTTGTCAGCCCCGGCATTTT	CAGQGACQPRHF
TRBD1	few	TRBV5-1	TRBJ2-1	TGCGCCAGCAGCCCGGGACAGGGCCAGGAGCAGTTCTTC	CASSPGQGQEQFF
.	.	TRBV12-3/TRBV12-4	TRBJ1-3	TGTGCCAGCGGGCAGATCTCTGGAAACACCACATATTTT	CASGQISGNTTYF
.	.	TRBV28	TRBJ2-7	TGTGCCAGCAGGGACAGACCCGTCTCCTACGAGCAGTACTTC	CASRDRPVSYEQYF
.	.	TRBV7-2	TRBJ2-3	TGTGCCAGCAGCTTAGCGCGGGGTCCCACAGATACGCAGTATTTT	CASSLARGPTDTQYF
.	many	TRBV20-1	TRBJ2-7	TGCAGTGCTAGAGATCCGGCCAGGGGCCCCTACGAGCAGTACTTC	CSARDPARGPYEQYF
.	few	TRBV7-9	TRBJ2-1	TGTGCCAGCAGCTCCCAGGGGTTGGGAGTCAATGAGCAGTTCTTC	CASSSQGLGVNEQFF
.	few	TRBV4-1	TRBJ2-7	TGCGCCAGCAGCCAAGTTGCAGTTACCTACGAGCAGTACTTC	CASSQVAVTYEQYF
TRBD1	few	TRBV15	TRBJ2-3	TGTGCCACCAGCAGAGTTACAGGGGGCGAAGATACGCAGTATTTT	CATSRVTGGEDTQYF
.	.	TRBV15	TRBJ1-5	TGTGCCACCAGCAGAGATGGAAGGGGGGGAAGCAATCAGCCCCAGCATTTT	CATSRDGRGGSNQPQHF
.	.	TRBV20-1	TRBJ1-4	TGCAGTGCTAAAGGGGAATATTCATATGAAAAACTGTTTTTT	CSAKGEYSYEKLFF
.	few	TRBV7-9	TRBJ2-7	TGTGCCAGCAGCCCCGGGTCCTGGAAAAGCTACGAGCAGTACTTC	CASSPGSWKSYEQYF
.	.	TRBV11-2	TRBJ2-1	TGTGCCAGCAGCCACCGGGACCCCGGGGACTACAATGAGCAGTTCTTC	CASSHRDPGDYNEQFF
.	.	TRBV30	TRBJ2-1	TGTGCCTGGAGTGTCCTGCATGGGTCCTACAATGAGCAGTTCTTC	CAWSVLHGSYNEQFF
TRBD1	.	TRBV28	TRBJ1-2	TGTGCCAGCAAGCTACAGGGGGCGGTCTATGGCTACACCTTC	CASKLQGAVYGYTF
.	many	TRBV5-6	TRBJ2-5	TGTGCCAGCAGTAATGGCAGGGGGGGAGAGACCCAGTACTTC	CASSNGRGGETQYF
.	many	TRBV29-1	TRBJ2-3	TGCAGCGTCCTCGGTGTGGCTAGCACAGATACGCAGTATTTT	CSVLGVASTDTQYF
.	.	TRBV2	TRBJ2-5	TGTGCCAGCAGGCCTAGAGGGGGGCCCGAGACCCAGTACTTC	CASRPRGGPETQYF
TRBD1	.	TRBV29-1	TRBJ1-2	TGCAGCGGGGGGACAGGGGCCCGCTATGGCCACACCTTC	CSGGTGARYGHTF
.	.	TRBV20-1	TRBJ2-7	TGCAGTGCTAGTATGGGGGAGCACCTCGACGAGCAGTACTTC	CSASMGEHLDEQYF
.	many	TRBV29-1	TRBJ2-7	TGCAGCGTTGAACAAGTGGCCTTGAACGAGCAGTACTTC	CSVEQVALNEQYF
.	few	TRBV7-9	TRBJ1-6	TGTGCCAGCAGCTTAGGCAGGGACCTCTATAATTCACCCCTCCACTTT	CASSLGRDLYNSPLHF
TRBD1	.	TRBV7-2	TRBJ2-4	TGTGCCAGCAGCACAAGACAGGGGGCGTTGGAGCAGTACTTC	CASSTRQGALEQYF
TRBD2	few	TRBV20-1	TRBJ2-1	TGCAGTGCTCCGAGCGGGGGGGCCTTAAATGAGCAGTTCTTC	CSAPSGGALNEQFF
.	few	TRBV2	TRBJ1-1	TGTGCCAGCAGGGGAGTCCCCCTGCCTGAAGCTTTCTTT	CASRGVPLPEAFF
TRBD2	many	TRBV20-1	TRBJ2-1	TGCAGTGCCAGACTAGCGGGGGCCAATGAGCAGTTCTTC	CSARLAGANEQFF